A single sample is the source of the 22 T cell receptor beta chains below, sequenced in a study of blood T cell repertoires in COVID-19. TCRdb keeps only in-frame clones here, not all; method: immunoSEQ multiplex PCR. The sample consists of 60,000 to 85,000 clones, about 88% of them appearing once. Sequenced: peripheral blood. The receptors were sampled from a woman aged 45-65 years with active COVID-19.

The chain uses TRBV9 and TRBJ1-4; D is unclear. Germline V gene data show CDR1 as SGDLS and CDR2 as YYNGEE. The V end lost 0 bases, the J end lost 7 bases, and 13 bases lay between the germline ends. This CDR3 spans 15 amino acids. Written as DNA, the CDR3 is TGTGCCAGCAGCGTAGGAGGCAACACTGGTGAAAAACTGTTTTTT. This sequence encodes CASSVGGNTGEKLFF.

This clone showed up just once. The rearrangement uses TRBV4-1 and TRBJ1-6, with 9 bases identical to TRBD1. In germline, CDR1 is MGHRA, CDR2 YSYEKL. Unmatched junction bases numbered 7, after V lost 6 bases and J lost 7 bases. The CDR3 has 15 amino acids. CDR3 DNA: TGCGCCAGCAGGCTTGGACAGGGGATGAATTCACCCCTCCACTTT. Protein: CASRLGQGMNSPLHF.

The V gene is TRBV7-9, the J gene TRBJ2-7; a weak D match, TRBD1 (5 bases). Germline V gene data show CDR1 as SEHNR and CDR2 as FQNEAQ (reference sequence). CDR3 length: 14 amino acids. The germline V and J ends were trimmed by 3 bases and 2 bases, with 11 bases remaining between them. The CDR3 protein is CASSFRPGPYEQYF. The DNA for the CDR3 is TGTGCCAGCAGCTTTCGTCCAGGGCCCTACGAGCAGTACTTC.

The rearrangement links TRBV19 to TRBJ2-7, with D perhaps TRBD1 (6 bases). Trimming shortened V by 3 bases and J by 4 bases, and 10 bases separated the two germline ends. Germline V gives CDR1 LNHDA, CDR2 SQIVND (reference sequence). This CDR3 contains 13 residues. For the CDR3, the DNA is TGTGCCAGTAGTATGTTGGGGGCATACGAGCAGTACTTC. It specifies CASSMLGAYEQYF. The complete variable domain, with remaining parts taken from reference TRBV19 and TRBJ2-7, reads DGGITQSPKYLFRKEGQNVTLSCEQNLNHDAMYWYRQDPGQGLRLIYYSQIVNDFQKGDIAEGYSVSREKKESFPLTVTSAQKNPTAFYLCASSMLGAYEQYFGPGTRLTVT.

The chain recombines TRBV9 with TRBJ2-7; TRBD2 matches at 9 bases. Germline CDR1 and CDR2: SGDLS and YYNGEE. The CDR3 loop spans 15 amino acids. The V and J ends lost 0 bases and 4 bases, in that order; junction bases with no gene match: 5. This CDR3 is CASSVASGKQYEQYF. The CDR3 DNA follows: TGTGCCAGCAGCGTAGCTAGCGGGAAGCAATACGAGCAGTACTTC.

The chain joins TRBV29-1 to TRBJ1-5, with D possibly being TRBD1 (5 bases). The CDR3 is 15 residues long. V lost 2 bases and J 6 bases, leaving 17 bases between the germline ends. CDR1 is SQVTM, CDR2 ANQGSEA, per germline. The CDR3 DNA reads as TGCAGCGTTGAAACGTTCCGGGGGGGGATTCAGCCCCAGCATTTT. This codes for CSVETFRGGIQPQHF.

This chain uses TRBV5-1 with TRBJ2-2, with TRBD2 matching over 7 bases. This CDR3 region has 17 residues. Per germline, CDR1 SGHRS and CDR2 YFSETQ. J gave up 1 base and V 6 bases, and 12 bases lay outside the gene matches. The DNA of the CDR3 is TGCGCCAGCACCCCCCCAGGGCTAGCGGAGAACACCGGGGAGCTGTTTTTT. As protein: CASTPPGLAENTGELFF.

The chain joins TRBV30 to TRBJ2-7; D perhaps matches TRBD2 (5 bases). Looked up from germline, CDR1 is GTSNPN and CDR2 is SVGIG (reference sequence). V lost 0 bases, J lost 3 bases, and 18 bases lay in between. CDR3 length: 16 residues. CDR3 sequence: CAWSVPRGSPLYEQYF. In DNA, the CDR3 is TGTGCCTGGAGTGTACCCCGAGGGTCTCCCCTCTACGAGCAGTACTTC. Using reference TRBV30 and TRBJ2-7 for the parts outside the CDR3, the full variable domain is SQTIHQWPATLVQPVGSPLSLECTVEGTSNPNLYWYRQAAGRGLQLLFYSVGIGQISSEVPQNLSASRPQDRQFILSSKKLLLSDSGFYLCAWSVPRGSPLYEQYFGPGTRLTVT.

In nucleotides, the CDR3 is TGTGCCAGCAGCCAACAGGTTGAACATTCACCCCTCCACTTT. Translation gives CASSQQVEHSPLHF. The gene calls are TRBV11-2 and TRBJ1-6, with D possibly TRBD1 on 5 matching bases. The CDR3 loop spans 14 amino acids. Germline-derived CDR1 and CDR2 are SGHAT and FQNNGV. V lost 5 bases and J lost 8, with 13 bases in between.

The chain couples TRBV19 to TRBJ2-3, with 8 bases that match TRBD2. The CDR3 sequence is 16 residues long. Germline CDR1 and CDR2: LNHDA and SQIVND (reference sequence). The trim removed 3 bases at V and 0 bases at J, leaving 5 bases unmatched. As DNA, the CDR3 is TGTGCCAGTAGTATCTCACTAGCGGCTAGCACAGATACGCAGTATTTT. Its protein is CASSISLAASTDTQYF.

CDR3 loop: CASSEELAVYNEQFF. DNA for the CDR3: TGTGCCAGCAGTGAGGAGCTAGCGGTCTACAATGAGCAGTTCTTC. This sequence joins TRBV6-1 and TRBJ2-1; 7 bases are a match to TRBD2. The CDR3 runs to 15 residues. The V and J ends lost 3 bases and 3 bases, in that order; junction bases with no gene match: 5. The germline V gene has CDR1 MNHNS and CDR2 SASEGT.

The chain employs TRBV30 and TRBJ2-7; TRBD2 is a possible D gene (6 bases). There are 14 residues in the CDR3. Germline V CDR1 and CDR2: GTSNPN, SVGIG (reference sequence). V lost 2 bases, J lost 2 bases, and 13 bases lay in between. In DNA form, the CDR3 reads TGTGCCTGGAGTCAAGCGGGTCCCCCCTACGAGCAGTACTTC. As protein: CAWSQAGPPYEQYF.

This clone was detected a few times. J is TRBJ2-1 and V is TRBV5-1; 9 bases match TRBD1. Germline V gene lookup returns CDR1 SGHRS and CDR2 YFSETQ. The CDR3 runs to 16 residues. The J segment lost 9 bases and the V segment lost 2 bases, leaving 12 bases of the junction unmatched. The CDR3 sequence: CASSLQGALEGGEQFF. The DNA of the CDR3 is TGCGCCAGCAGCTTACAGGGGGCGCTTGAAGGGGGTGAGCAGTTCTTC.

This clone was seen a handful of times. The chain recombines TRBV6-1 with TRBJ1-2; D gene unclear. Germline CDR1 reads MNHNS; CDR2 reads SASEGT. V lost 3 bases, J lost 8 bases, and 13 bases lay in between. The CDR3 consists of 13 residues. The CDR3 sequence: CASSDRSSEGYTF. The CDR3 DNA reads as TGTGCCAGCAGTGATCGGTCGAGCGAGGGCTACACCTTC.

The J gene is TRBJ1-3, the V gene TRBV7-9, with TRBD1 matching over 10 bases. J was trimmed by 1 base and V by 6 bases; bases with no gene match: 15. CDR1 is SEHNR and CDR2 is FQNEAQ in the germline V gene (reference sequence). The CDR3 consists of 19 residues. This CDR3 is CASSPLRDRGSYSGNTIYF. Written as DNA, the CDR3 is TGTGCCAGCAGTCCCCTACGGGACAGGGGATCCTATTCTGGAAACACCATATATTTT.

CDR3: CATSRQSTDTQYF. DNA for the CDR3: TGTGCCACCAGTAGACAGAGCACAGATACGCAGTATTTT. This chain links TRBV24-1 with TRBJ2-3, with D possibly matching TRBD1 (5 bases). The germline gives CDR1 KGHDR, CDR2 SFDVKD. CDR3 length: 13 residues. V lost 6 bases, J lost 0 bases, and 6 bases lay in between.

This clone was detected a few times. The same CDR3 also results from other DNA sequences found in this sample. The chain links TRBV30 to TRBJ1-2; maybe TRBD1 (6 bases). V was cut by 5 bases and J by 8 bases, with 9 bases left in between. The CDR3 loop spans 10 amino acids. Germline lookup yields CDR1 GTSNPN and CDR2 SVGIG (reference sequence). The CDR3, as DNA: TGTGCCTGGCGCAGGGGCGGCTACACCTTC. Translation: CAWRRGGYTF.

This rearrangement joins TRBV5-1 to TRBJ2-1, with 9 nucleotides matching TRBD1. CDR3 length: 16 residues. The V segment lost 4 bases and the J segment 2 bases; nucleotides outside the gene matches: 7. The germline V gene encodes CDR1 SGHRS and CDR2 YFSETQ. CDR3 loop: CASSPWTGDTYNEQFF. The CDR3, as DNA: TGCGCCAGCAGCCCTTGGACAGGGGATACCTACAATGAGCAGTTCTTC.

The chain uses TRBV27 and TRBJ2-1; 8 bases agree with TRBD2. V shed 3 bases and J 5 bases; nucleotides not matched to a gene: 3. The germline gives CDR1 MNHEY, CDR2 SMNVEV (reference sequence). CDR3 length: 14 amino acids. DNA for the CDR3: TGTGCCAGCAGTTTTTTTAGCGGGAACAATGAGCAGTTCTTC. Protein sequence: CASSFFSGNNEQFF.

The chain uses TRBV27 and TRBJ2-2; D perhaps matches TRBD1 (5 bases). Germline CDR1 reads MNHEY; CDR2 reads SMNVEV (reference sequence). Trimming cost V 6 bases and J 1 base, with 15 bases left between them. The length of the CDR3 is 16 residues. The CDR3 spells CASRRQTLENTGELFF. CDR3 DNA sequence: TGTGCCAGCAGACGACAGACTCTAGAGAACACCGGGGAGCTGTTTTTT.

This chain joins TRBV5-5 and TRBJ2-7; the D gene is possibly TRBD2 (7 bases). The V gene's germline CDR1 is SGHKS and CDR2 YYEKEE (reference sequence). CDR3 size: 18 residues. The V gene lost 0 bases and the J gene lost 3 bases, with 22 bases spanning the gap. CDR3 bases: TGTGCCAGCAGCTTGGCCCTCATTATAGGGAGGGGGTTCTACGAGCAGTACTTC. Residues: CASSLALIIGRGFYEQYF. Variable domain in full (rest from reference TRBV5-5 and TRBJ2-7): DAGVTQSPTHLIKTRGQQVTLRCSPISGHKSVSWYQQVLGQGPQFIFQYYEKEERGRGNFPDRFSARQFPNYSSELNVNALLLGDSALYLCASSLALIIGRGFYEQYFGPGTRLTVT.

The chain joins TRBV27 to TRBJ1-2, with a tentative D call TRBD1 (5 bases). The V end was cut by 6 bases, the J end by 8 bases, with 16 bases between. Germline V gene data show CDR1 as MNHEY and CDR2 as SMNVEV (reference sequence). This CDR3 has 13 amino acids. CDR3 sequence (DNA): TGTGCCAGCAGGGCCCCGGGGGGAGGCGGCTACACCTTC. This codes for CASRAPGGGGYTF.